Below, one T cell receptor beta chain is given with its context. The source of the sample is a study of T cells after yellow fever vaccination. Study-wide background: Preparation of the low-cell-number fractions used SMART-Seq v4 Ultra Low Input.

In TCRdb, the 5' RACE reads were re-called with MiXCR into one record per CDR3 protein. The table shows about 220,000 distinct CDR3 sequences, with about 3% occurring only once. Trimming removed 3 bases from V and 5 bases from J, with 7 bases in between. CDR1 and CDR2 from the germline V gene are LNHDA and SQIVND (reference sequence). The CDR3 has 13 residues. The source is a man between 18 and 35 years old who received the YFV17D yellow fever vaccine. This specimen was CD4+ T cells sorted from PBMCs, taken 10 days after the yellow fever booster vaccination. V and J are TRBV19 and TRBJ2-2; D ambiguous. The chain's CDR3 is CASSISGTGELFF. The CDR3 DNA sequence: TGTGCCAGTAGTATTTCCGGGACCGGGGAGCTGTTTTTT.